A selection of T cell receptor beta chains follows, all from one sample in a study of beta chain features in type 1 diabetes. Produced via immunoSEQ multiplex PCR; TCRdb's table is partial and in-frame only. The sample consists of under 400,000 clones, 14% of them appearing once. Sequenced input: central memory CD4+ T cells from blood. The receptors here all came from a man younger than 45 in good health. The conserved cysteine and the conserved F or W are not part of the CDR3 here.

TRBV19 ASSREGHQPQH
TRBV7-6 ASSSRSEAF
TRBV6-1 ATKSLTGVGDTQY
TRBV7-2 ASSLSRDRGAYEQY
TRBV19 ASSALRTSGGTQY
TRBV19 ASSIDSYEGRYGYT
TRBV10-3 ATGLAGGPSFY
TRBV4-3 ASSQVLGKNNYGYT
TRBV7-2 ASSYSGNTIY
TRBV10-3 AIGSAEVYNEQF
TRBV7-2 ASSLGPGHSTDTQY
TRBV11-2 ASSSPGRVTGELF
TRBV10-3 ATHGTGDSGELF
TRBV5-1 ASSLAGQPDQPQH
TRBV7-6 ASSLTGGPDNEQF
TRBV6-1 ASGKGFTGELF
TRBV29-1 SARGGRDNEQF
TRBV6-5 ASATYRNKAGELF
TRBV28 ASTGQTPYEQY